This record covers a single T cell receptor beta chain. Its target is unknown. Stable Graves' hyperthyroidism denoted no ophthalmopathy progression over 18 months. Lactation, pregnancy, other autoimmune disease or uncontrolled infection led to exclusion of patients. The sample belongs to a study of T cells in Graves' hyperthyroidism and ophthalmopathy. Findings and limits, study-wide: Prediction of ophthalmopathy progression came a median 6.5 months pre-onset. The blood repertoire included most of the expanded thyroid clonotypes above 0.001.

Amplification of TCR beta CDR3 regions was performed using RNA transcripts as template. TCR CDR3 regions were first amplified by RT-PCR with HTBI primers. MiXCR was run by TCRdb on the multiplex PCR reads, yielding one entry per CDR3 protein. This sample carries about 500,000 distinct CDR3 sequences, about a sixth of them seen once, and the ten largest clones take 18%. This receptor was taken from a woman between 18 and 30 years old with Graves' hyperthyroidism. Sequenced: blood.

CDR3 nucleotides: TGTGCCAGCAGCCAAGAGGGGGGGGAGAACACTGAAGCTTTCTTT. It specifies CASSQEGGENTEAFF. The chain links TRBV7-9 to TRBJ1-1, with a tentative D call TRBD1 (6 bases). The V gene's germline CDR1 is SEHNR and CDR2 FQNEAQ (reference sequence). This CDR3 has 15 residues. Trimming left V 5 bases short and J 1 base short, with 14 bases between.